A selection of T cell receptor beta chains follows, all from one sample in a study of blood T cells in healthy people across ages. TCRdb ran MiXCR on the 5' RACE reads and lists one entry per CDR3 protein. The data show about 800,000 distinct CDR3 sequences, approximately 25% seen once. In addition, the sample was reused for a study of T cells of mothers and their children.

Sequences were obtained from blood. These receptors were taken from a boy aged 10-17 years in good health. The CDR3 runs from the conserved cysteine through the conserved F or W. D genes are given only for firm matches. The listing skips clone size in some rows; elsewhere it reads once, few, many or a size class.

size	J	length	V	D	CDR3	DNA
few	TRBJ2-7	15	TRBV28	TRBD2	CASSPSGSSSYEQYF	TGTGCCAGCAGTCCAAGCGGGAGCAGTTCCTACGAGCAGTACTTC
few	TRBJ2-7	16	TRBV28	NA	CASRSGSASARYEQYF	TGTGCCAGCAGGTCCGGGTCGGCTAGCGCTAGGTACGAGCAGTACTTC
few	TRBJ1-1	14	TRBV11-2	TRBD1	CASSSGQGPTEAFF	TGTGCCAGCAGCTCCGGACAGGGACCCACTGAAGCTTTCTTT
few	TRBJ2-3	11	TRBV7-9	NA	CASRRGDTQYF	TGTGCCAGCAGACGTGGAGATACGCAGTATTTT
few	TRBJ2-5	16	TRBV7-9	TRBD1	CASSLVPQGAGETQYF	TGTGCCAGCAGCTTAGTGCCGCAGGGGGCGGGGGAGACCCAGTACTTC
NA	TRBJ2-5	14	TRBV7-7	NA	CASSGTGSKETQYF	TGTGCTAGCAGCGGAACAGGGTCCAAAGAGACCCAGTACTTC
few	TRBJ1-5	14	TRBV28	NA	CASSLSRRYQPQHF	TGTGCCAGCAGTTTGAGCAGAAGATATCAGCCCCAGCATTTT
NA	TRBJ2-1	14	TRBV29-1	NA	CSVEMAGSYNEQFF	TGCAGCGTTGAAATGGCAGGGTCCTACAATGAGCAGTTCTTC
NA	TRBJ2-2	15	TRBV7-6	NA	CASSLTRVDTGELFF	TGTGCCAGCAGCCTAACCAGGGTGGACACCGGGGAGCTGTTTTTT
NA	TRBJ2-7	13	TRBV7-2	NA	CASSPQATYEQYF	TGTGCCAGCAGCCCTCAGGCGACCTACGAGCAGTACTTC
NA	TRBJ1-1	15	TRBV28	NA	CASSPPDRLNTEAFF	TGTGCCAGCAGTCCCCCAGACAGGTTGAACACTGAAGCTTTCTTT
NA	TRBJ2-5	13	TRBV28	NA	CASSRRRRETQYF	TGTGCCAGCAGCCGTCGACGACGAGAGACCCAGTACTTC
NA	TRBJ2-4	13	TRBV29-1	TRBD1	CSVTGQGANIQYF	TGCAGCGTTACCGGACAGGGGGCTAACATTCAGTACTTC
few	TRBJ1-1	16	TRBV11-2	NA	CASSLSLSRGNTEAFF	TGTGCCAGCAGCTTAAGCCTATCCAGGGGGAACACTGAAGCTTTCTTT
NA	TRBJ2-5	14	TRBV29-1	TRBD1	CSATGTGGSETQYF	TGCAGCGCCACCGGGACAGGGGGTTCGGAGACCCAGTACTTC
few	TRBJ2-1	13	TRBV20-1	NA	CSPTKVTYNEQFF	TGCAGTCCGACCAAGGTTACCTACAATGAGCAGTTCTTC
NA	TRBJ1-4	13	TRBV6-6	NA	CATSEASGEKLFF	TGTGCCACCTCGGAGGCTTCGGGGGAAAAACTGTTTTTT
few	TRBJ2-5	15	TRBV7-2	NA	CASSLDGAEWETQYF	TGTGCCAGCAGCTTAGATGGGGCCGAGTGGGAGACCCAGTACTTC
few	TRBJ2-2	13	TRBV5-1	NA	CASSPGRAGELFF	TGCGCCAGCAGTCCGGGACGGGCCGGGGAGCTGTTTTTT
few	TRBJ1-2	13	TRBV14	TRBD1	CASSQSYRGGYTF	TGTGCCAGCAGCCAAAGTTACAGGGGTGGCTACACCTTC
NA	TRBJ2-1	17	TRBV4-3	TRBD2	CASSRPRGLAGGGEQFF	TGCGCCAGCAGCCGACCCCGAGGGCTAGCGGGAGGAGGTGAGCAGTTCTTC
few	TRBJ1-4	16	TRBV28	NA	CASSLWGGTPNEKLFF	TGTGCCAGCAGTTTATGGGGCGGGACCCCTAATGAAAAACTGTTTTTT
few	TRBJ2-3	14	TRBV7-2	NA	CASSLAPSWDTQYF	TGTGCCAGCAGCTTAGCACCTTCTTGGGATACGCAGTATTTT
NA	TRBJ2-3	13	TRBV11-2	NA	CASSLPLSNTQYF	TGTGCCAGCAGCTTACCGTTAAGTAATACGCAGTATTTT
few	TRBJ2-1	12	TRBV28	TRBD2	CASHRGVGGQFF	TGTGCCAGCCATCGGGGGGTTGGTGGACAGTTCTTC
NA	TRBJ2-7	14	TRBV29-1	TRBD2	CSVGFGAGAYEQYF	TGCAGCGTAGGCTTCGGGGCGGGGGCCTACGAGCAGTACTTC
NA	TRBJ2-6	18	TRBV20-1	NA	CSASQGLGGGSGANVLTF	TGCAGTGCTAGTCAGGGGCTAGGCGGAGGGTCTGGGGCCAACGTCCTGACTTTC
many	TRBJ2-4	12	TRBV7-9	NA	CASSLEGNIQYF	TGTGCCAGCAGCTTGGAGGGGAACATTCAGTACTTC
many	TRBJ2-2	18	TRBV7-3	TRBD2	CASSLMPSGGAFTGELFF	TGTGCCAGCAGCTTAATGCCTAGCGGGGGGGCTTTCACCGGGGAGCTGTTTTTT
NA	TRBJ2-7	13	TRBV6-5	NA	CASSYAASYEQYF	TGTGCCAGCAGTTACGCAGCTTCCTACGAGCAGTACTTC
few	TRBJ2-1	15	TRBV20-1	TRBD2	CSARGLAGEVSEQFF	TGCAGTGCTAGAGGACTAGCGGGAGAGGTTAGTGAGCAGTTCTTC
NA	TRBJ2-6	15	TRBV9	NA	CASSTRKAGANVLTF	TGTGCCAGCAGCACCCGAAAGGCTGGGGCCAACGTCCTGACTTTC
NA	TRBJ2-7	14	TRBV5-1	NA	CASSQGGQTYEQYF	TGCGCCAGCAGCCAGGGGGGGCAAACCTACGAGCAGTACTTC
many	TRBJ2-1	12	TRBV12-3/TRBV12-4	NA	CASSPDSNEQFF	TGTGCCAGCAGTCCAGACAGCAATGAGCAGTTCTTC
NA	TRBJ2-5	14	TRBV15	NA	CATSRRTVQETQYF	TGTGCCACCAGCAGGAGGACCGTCCAAGAGACCCAGTACTTC
few	TRBJ1-1	13	TRBV20-1	NA	CSARDHTNTEAFF	TGCAGTGCTAGAGATCACACGAACACTGAAGCTTTCTTT
few	TRBJ1-6	12	TRBV3-1	TRBD1	CASRTGDSPLHF	TGTGCCAGTCGGACAGGGGATTCACCCCTCCACTTT
few	TRBJ2-4	16	TRBV6-6	NA	CASSYSGDLAKNIQYF	TGTGCCAGCAGTTACTCGGGAGACCTAGCCAAAAACATTCAGTACTTC
few	TRBJ2-1	16	TRBV19	TRBD2	CASSVAGDAPYNEQFF	TGTGCCAGTAGTGTAGCGGGAGACGCCCCCTACAATGAGCAGTTCTTC
few	TRBJ2-3	14	TRBV20-1	NA	CSARDPDRTDTQYF	TGCAGTGCTAGAGATCCGGATCGCACAGATACGCAGTATTTT
NA	TRBJ2-7	13	TRBV7-2	TRBD1	CASRPTGDYEQYF	TGTGCCAGCAGACCTACAGGGGATTACGAGCAGTACTTC
NA	TRBJ2-5	14	TRBV28	NA	CASSLWQGQETQYF	TGTGCCAGCAGTTTATGGCAGGGGCAAGAGACCCAGTACTTC
NA	TRBJ2-3	15	TRBV28	TRBD2	CASTARAGRTDTQYF	TGTGCCAGCACCGCGAGAGCGGGACGCACAGATACGCAGTATTTT
NA	TRBJ2-3	15	TRBV12-3/TRBV12-4	TRBD2	CASSLVLADTDTQYF	TGTGCCAGCAGTTTAGTACTAGCGGACACAGATACGCAGTATTTT
few	TRBJ1-1	13	TRBV24-1	NA	CATSDHPGSEAFF	TGTGCCACCAGTGATCATCCCGGCAGCGAAGCTTTCTTT
NA	TRBJ2-3	14	TRBV20-1	NA	CSADSPSSTDTQYF	TGCAGTGCGGACAGCCCTTCTAGCACAGATACGCAGTATTTT
NA	TRBJ2-5	12	TRBV28	NA	CASSGAEQTQYF	TGTGCCAGCTCCGGGGCCGAACAGACCCAGTACTTC
NA	TRBJ2-7	14	TRBV28	TRBD2	CASREREALYEQYF	TGTGCCAGCCGGGAGCGGGAGGCGCTCTACGAGCAGTACTTC
few	TRBJ1-5	13	TRBV5-1	NA	CASSEGIRQPQHF	TGCGCCAGCAGCGAGGGGATAAGGCAGCCCCAGCATTTT
NA	TRBJ1-5	15	TRBV6-5	TRBD1	CASKVRGYSNRPQHF	TGTGCCAGCAAGGTCAGGGGGTACAGCAATCGGCCCCAGCATTTT
many	TRBJ1-4	15	TRBV7-9	NA	CASSPWGATNEKLFF	TGTGCCAGCAGCCCTTGGGGGGCGACTAATGAAAAACTGTTTTTT